Each of the 9 T cell receptor beta chains below was sequenced from the same sample in a study of early T cells in non-severe SARS-CoV-2 infection. Via MiXCR, TCRdb re-called the 5' RACE reads, giving one row per CDR3 protein. In the table there are about 45,000 distinct CDR3 sequences, approximately 10% of which are singletons. The sample consisted of whole blood. Receptors originate from an adult who was a healthcare worker with PCR-confirmed SARS-CoV-2 infection or an uninfected control (not recorded which).

This clonotype was observed a few times. This chain joins TRBV2 and TRBJ2-7, with 8 nucleotides matching TRBD2. Germline CDR1 and CDR2: SNHLY and FYNNEI. This CDR3 has 14 amino acids. The junction had 4 bases not matched to a gene; V was cut back by 6 bases and J by 0 bases. CDR3 sequence: CASRPAGVSYEQYF. The CDR3 DNA follows: TGTGCCAGCAGACCAGCGGGAGTCTCCTACGAGCAGTACTTC.

J is TRBJ2-5 and V is TRBV28, with D perhaps matching TRBD1 or TRBD2 (5 bases each). CDR3 length: 16 amino acids. Trimming took 7 bases from V and 0 from J, leaving 18 bases between them. The germline V gene has CDR1 MDHEN and CDR2 SYDVKM. The CDR3: CASNQDGGSDQETQYF. CDR3 sequence (DNA): TGTGCCAGCAACCAAGATGGGGGTAGCGACCAAGAGACCCAGTACTTC.

In its sample, this clonotype was seen many times. The chain has TRBV6-2 or TRBV6-3 and TRBJ1-1; D possibly corresponds to TRBD1 (5 bases). Germline CDR1 reads MNHEY; CDR2 reads SVGEGT. The CDR3 loop spans 13 amino acids. V lost 5 bases and J 6 bases, leaving 13 bases between the germline ends. The CDR3 sequence is CASSLPGGAEAFF. The CDR3 DNA is TGTGCCAGCAGTCTCCCGGGGGGGGCTGAAGCTTTCTTT.

This clonotype was counted ten times or more. This chain joins TRBV4-2 and TRBJ2-7; perhaps TRBD1 as D (5 bases). Germline-derived CDR1 and CDR2 are LGHNA and YNFKEQ. There are 15 residues in the CDR3. The V gene lost 0 bases and the J gene lost 3 bases, with 12 bases spanning the gap. In nucleotides, the CDR3 is TGTGCCAGCAGCCAAGAGGGTAGGGGCAGCTACGAGCAGTACTTC. Translating it yields CASSQEGRGSYEQYF.

Ten or more counts support this clonotype. The chain's CDR3 is CASSSYNEQFF. Written as DNA, the CDR3 is TGTGCCAGCAGCTCCTACAATGAGCAGTTCTTC. The V gene is TRBV28, the J gene TRBJ2-1; D is uncertain. CDR3 length: 11 amino acids. The germline V gene has CDR1 MDHEN and CDR2 SYDVKM. Between the trimmed V and J ends, which lost 6 bases and 0 bases, there was a span of 0 bases.

The chain uses TRBV7-9 and TRBJ2-3, with a weak D call TRBD1 (6 bases). Per germline, CDR1 SEHNR and CDR2 FQNEAQ (reference sequence). Trimming left V 6 bases short and J 2 bases short, with 12 bases between. There are 14 residues in the CDR3. This CDR3 is CASSYDRNTDTQYF. CDR3 nucleotides: TGTGCCAGCAGTTATGACAGGAACACAGATACGCAGTATTTT. The full variable domain, rest sourced from reference TRBV7-9 and TRBJ2-3, is DTGVSQNPRHKITKRGQNVTFRCDPISEHNRLYWYRQTLGQGPEFLTYFQNEAQLEKSRLLSDRFSAERPKGSFSTLEIQRTEQGDSAMYLCASSYDRNTDTQYFGPGTRLTVL.

V and J are TRBV7-3 and TRBJ2-2, with D perhaps TRBD1 or TRBD2 (6 bases each). The germline V and J ends were trimmed by 1 base and 3 bases, with 15 bases remaining between them. The CDR3 totals 17 residues. CDR1 and CDR2 from the germline V gene are SGHTA and FQGTGA. The chain's CDR3 is CASSLKVTGADTGELFF. The CDR3 region has the DNA TGTGCCAGCAGCTTAAAAGTTACGGGGGCCGACACCGGGGAGCTGTTTTTT.

Ten or more counts support this clonotype. The chain couples TRBV12-3 or TRBV12-4 to TRBJ2-4; 9 bases line up with TRBD1. With V trimmed by 3 bases and J by 0 bases, 9 bases remained unmatched. CDR3 length: 18 amino acids. CDR3 protein: CASSLVQGAWSAKNIQYF. The CDR3, as DNA: TGTGCCAGCAGTTTGGTACAGGGGGCTTGGTCAGCCAAAAACATTCAGTACTTC.

This clonotype was seen many times. The chain carries TRBV12-5 and TRBJ2-2; D remains ambiguous. The V gene's germline CDR1 is LGHNT and CDR2 FRNRAP. Between the trimmed V and J ends, which lost 2 bases and 1 base, there was a span of 11 bases. This CDR3 has 16 residues. The CDR3 here is CASGLPQSLNTGELFF. DNA of the CDR3: TGTGCTAGTGGTTTGCCCCAATCTCTGAACACCGGGGAGCTGTTTTTT.